This is a list of T cell receptor beta chains from one sample in a study of tissue T cells after allogeneic stem cell transplantation. The method was immunoSEQ multiplex PCR; TCRdb's version includes in-frame clones alone and lacks a portion of them. The sample contains about 3,300 clones, about 64% of which appear only once. The sequencing used jejunal tissue, collected at autopsy. These receptors all stem from a male patient aged 60 or older with steroid-refractory graft-versus-host disease after an allogeneic stem cell transplant. A share of the T cells may be of graft donor origin. Both conserved end residues are part of each CDR3. Each record gives: clone size, V gene, D gene, J gene, CDR3 length, CDR3 protein, CDR3 DNA. D genes are given only for firm matches. Clone size is shown for a subset of rows, as once, few, many or a class of expanded clone.

-	TRBV6-5	-	TRBJ2-1	15	CASSLNRVSYNEQFF	TGTGCCAGCAGTTTGAACAGGGTTTCCTACAATGAGCAGTTCTTC
few	TRBV5-6	-	TRBJ2-2	15	CASSLGVLNTGELFF	TGTGCCAGCAGCTTGGGGGTGTTGAACACCGGGGAGCTGTTTTTT
-	TRBV9	-	TRBJ2-3	14	CASSVGSRTDTQYF	TGTGCCAGCAGCGTAGGCTCCAGAACAGATACGCAGTATTTT
-	TRBV14	TRBD2	TRBJ2-5	15	CASSHPGGGQETQYF	TGTGCCAGCAGCCATCCCGGCGGGGGCCAAGAGACCCAGTACTTC
few	TRBV7-6	TRBD1	TRBJ2-5	15	CASSFSGQGGQTQYF	TGTGCCAGCAGCTTTTCCGGACAGGGCGGCCAGACCCAGTACTTC
few	TRBV7-2	-	TRBJ2-7	14	CASSPGVVAYEQYF	TGTGCCAGCAGCCCTGGGGTGGTTGCCTACGAGCAGTACTTC
-	TRBV7-2	-	TRBJ2-5	14	CASSPGPFWETQYF	TGTGCCAGCAGCCCCGGTCCTTTCTGGGAGACCCAGTACTTC
-	TRBV3-1/TRBV3-2	-	TRBJ1-6	16	CASSSQGSSYNSPLHF	TGTGCCAGCAGCTCGCAGGGGAGCTCCTATAATTCACCCCTCCACTTT
-	TRBV5-1	-	TRBJ1-1	16	CASSLSRQGMNTEAFF	TGCGCCAGCAGCTTGTCTAGGCAGGGAATGAACACTGAAGCTTTCTTT
-	TRBV2	-	TRBJ2-6	15	CASSLSDSGANVLTF	TGTGCCAGCAGTCTAAGCGACTCTGGGGCCAACGTCCTGACTTTC
-	TRBV4-2	TRBD2	TRBJ2-1	12	CATGTSDNEQFF	TGTGCCACCGGGACTAGCGACAATGAGCAGTTCTTC